This TCR beta chain stems from a study of cytomegalovirus exposure and HLA in healthy donors. Study-level findings and limits: Prior analysis indicated that the majority of TCR beta V segments exhibited productivity approximately 90% or approximately 30% of the time. Rates of TCR association differed by HLA locus in a later analysis, with DRB1 highest and HLA-C lowest. Across donors, presence/absence analyses took sequencing depth to be roughly uniform.

V lost 0 bases and J 0 bases, leaving 6 bases between the germline ends. The germline V gene encodes CDR1 SGHKS and CDR2 YYEKEE (reference sequence). The CDR3 is 14 amino acids. To note about this clone: Antigen specificity is unknown.

PCR primers comprised 60 Vbeta and 13 Jbeta primers. Profiling relied on immunoSEQ multiplex PCR, and the TCRdb table lists in-frame clones only, not all of them. The profile shows some 180,000 clones, over 75% of them singletons. Donors were nominally healthy when sampled, though unrecorded immune exposures were likely. J is TRBJ1-1 and V is TRBV5-5; D is undetermined. This TCR came from a woman younger than 45 in good health and CMV-seronegative. Sequencing was done on a sample of PBMCs. The CDR3 region is CASSLVTVNTEAFF. In DNA, the CDR3 is TGTGCCAGCAGCTTGGTAACAGTGAACACTGAAGCTTTCTTT.